A selection of T cell receptor beta chains follows, all from one sample in a study of blood T cell repertoires in COVID-19. The method was immunoSEQ multiplex PCR; TCRdb's version includes in-frame clones alone and lacks a portion of them. The data show 90,000 to 120,000 clones, over 65% seen once. The sequenced sample consisted of peripheral blood. Receptors were obtained from a woman between 40 and 50 years old with acute or convalescent COVID-19. Both conserved end residues are part of each CDR3.

j_gene	v_gene	CDR3aa
TRBJ2-4	TRBV19	CASSPISGFGNIQYF
TRBJ2-5	TRBV5-1	CASSLLAGGLETQYF
TRBJ2-5	TRBV3-1/TRBV3-2	CASSQGHRVHHF
TRBJ2-7	TRBV5-1	CASSSGGVESGEQYF
TRBJ2-3	TRBV19	CASRDRGLMADTQYF
TRBJ2-7	TRBV4-3	CASSQDASGVLEQYF
TRBJ1-1	TRBV4-3	CASSREERTEAFF
TRBJ2-7	TRBV5-1	CASSFEGEIYEQYF
TRBJ2-3	TRBV29-1	CSSNTDTQYF
TRBJ1-6	TRBV9	CASSVADRGSYNSPLHF
TRBJ2-1	TRBV4-3	CASSQEVTSLTYNEQFF
TRBJ2-3	TRBV19	CASSIDPQGGTDTQYF
TRBJ1-1	TRBV6-1	CASSPSKGWNTEAFF
TRBJ2-5	TRBV4-3	CASSQEDGEETQYF
TRBJ2-7	TRBV4-3	CASSEGDSSYEQYF
TRBJ2-7	TRBV5-1	CASSVDRDSYEQYF
TRBJ2-5	TRBV2	CASLSVPGQGKETQYF
TRBJ1-1	TRBV19	CASSIKEGTEAFF
TRBJ2-5	TRBV9	CASSLQGAETQYF
TRBJ1-5	TRBV28	CASSPWDRGRGSQPQHF
TRBJ2-4	TRBV11-2	CASSSPLQAKNIQYF
TRBJ1-5	TRBV19	CASSTEEGGPQHF
TRBJ1-1	TRBV10-3	CAIRLTGVNTEAFF
TRBJ1-3	TRBV7-2	CASSYAAASGNTIYF
TRBJ1-4	TRBV28	CASLNSGHRGNEKLFF
TRBJ1-5	TRBV5-1	CASSLQGDQPQHF
TRBJ2-5	TRBV28	CASSLQLTSSQETQYF
TRBJ2-5	TRBV29-1	CSVIGGTEETQYF
TRBJ2-1	TRBV29-1	CSSRADYNEQFF
TRBJ2-3	TRBV7-2	CASSRDGQAGDTQYF
TRBJ2-3	TRBV19	CASSQLRGTGTDTQYF
TRBJ2-5	TRBV18	CASSRPEAAETQYF
TRBJ2-2	TRBV27	CASSPLDRNTGELFF
TRBJ1-2	TRBV5-1	CASSLAPPQGNYGYTF
TRBJ1-1	TRBV18	CASSPQRGPEAFF
TRBJ1-5	TRBV3-1/TRBV3-2	CASSQDTGGQPQHF
TRBJ1-3	TRBV5-1	CASSTGTGYGNTIYF
TRBJ1-3	TRBV4-3	CASSLTTQGSSGNTIYF
TRBJ2-5	TRBV7-9	CASNLPLAGGQETQYF
TRBJ1-1	TRBV9	CASSVESTGNTEAFF
TRBJ2-3	TRBV9	CASGSGGQDTQYF
TRBJ2-3	TRBV19	CASSLGLALIDTQYF
TRBJ1-5	TRBV2	CASSATSGDQPQHF
TRBJ1-5	TRBV19	CASSIEGGTRYSNQPQHF
TRBJ2-2	TRBV5-5	CASSLDWGQTGELFF
TRBJ2-3	TRBV4-1	CASSQVRGSVATDTQYF
TRBJ2-1	TRBV5-5	CASSPVGASGNEQFF
TRBJ2-7	TRBV2	CASRGLAEQYF